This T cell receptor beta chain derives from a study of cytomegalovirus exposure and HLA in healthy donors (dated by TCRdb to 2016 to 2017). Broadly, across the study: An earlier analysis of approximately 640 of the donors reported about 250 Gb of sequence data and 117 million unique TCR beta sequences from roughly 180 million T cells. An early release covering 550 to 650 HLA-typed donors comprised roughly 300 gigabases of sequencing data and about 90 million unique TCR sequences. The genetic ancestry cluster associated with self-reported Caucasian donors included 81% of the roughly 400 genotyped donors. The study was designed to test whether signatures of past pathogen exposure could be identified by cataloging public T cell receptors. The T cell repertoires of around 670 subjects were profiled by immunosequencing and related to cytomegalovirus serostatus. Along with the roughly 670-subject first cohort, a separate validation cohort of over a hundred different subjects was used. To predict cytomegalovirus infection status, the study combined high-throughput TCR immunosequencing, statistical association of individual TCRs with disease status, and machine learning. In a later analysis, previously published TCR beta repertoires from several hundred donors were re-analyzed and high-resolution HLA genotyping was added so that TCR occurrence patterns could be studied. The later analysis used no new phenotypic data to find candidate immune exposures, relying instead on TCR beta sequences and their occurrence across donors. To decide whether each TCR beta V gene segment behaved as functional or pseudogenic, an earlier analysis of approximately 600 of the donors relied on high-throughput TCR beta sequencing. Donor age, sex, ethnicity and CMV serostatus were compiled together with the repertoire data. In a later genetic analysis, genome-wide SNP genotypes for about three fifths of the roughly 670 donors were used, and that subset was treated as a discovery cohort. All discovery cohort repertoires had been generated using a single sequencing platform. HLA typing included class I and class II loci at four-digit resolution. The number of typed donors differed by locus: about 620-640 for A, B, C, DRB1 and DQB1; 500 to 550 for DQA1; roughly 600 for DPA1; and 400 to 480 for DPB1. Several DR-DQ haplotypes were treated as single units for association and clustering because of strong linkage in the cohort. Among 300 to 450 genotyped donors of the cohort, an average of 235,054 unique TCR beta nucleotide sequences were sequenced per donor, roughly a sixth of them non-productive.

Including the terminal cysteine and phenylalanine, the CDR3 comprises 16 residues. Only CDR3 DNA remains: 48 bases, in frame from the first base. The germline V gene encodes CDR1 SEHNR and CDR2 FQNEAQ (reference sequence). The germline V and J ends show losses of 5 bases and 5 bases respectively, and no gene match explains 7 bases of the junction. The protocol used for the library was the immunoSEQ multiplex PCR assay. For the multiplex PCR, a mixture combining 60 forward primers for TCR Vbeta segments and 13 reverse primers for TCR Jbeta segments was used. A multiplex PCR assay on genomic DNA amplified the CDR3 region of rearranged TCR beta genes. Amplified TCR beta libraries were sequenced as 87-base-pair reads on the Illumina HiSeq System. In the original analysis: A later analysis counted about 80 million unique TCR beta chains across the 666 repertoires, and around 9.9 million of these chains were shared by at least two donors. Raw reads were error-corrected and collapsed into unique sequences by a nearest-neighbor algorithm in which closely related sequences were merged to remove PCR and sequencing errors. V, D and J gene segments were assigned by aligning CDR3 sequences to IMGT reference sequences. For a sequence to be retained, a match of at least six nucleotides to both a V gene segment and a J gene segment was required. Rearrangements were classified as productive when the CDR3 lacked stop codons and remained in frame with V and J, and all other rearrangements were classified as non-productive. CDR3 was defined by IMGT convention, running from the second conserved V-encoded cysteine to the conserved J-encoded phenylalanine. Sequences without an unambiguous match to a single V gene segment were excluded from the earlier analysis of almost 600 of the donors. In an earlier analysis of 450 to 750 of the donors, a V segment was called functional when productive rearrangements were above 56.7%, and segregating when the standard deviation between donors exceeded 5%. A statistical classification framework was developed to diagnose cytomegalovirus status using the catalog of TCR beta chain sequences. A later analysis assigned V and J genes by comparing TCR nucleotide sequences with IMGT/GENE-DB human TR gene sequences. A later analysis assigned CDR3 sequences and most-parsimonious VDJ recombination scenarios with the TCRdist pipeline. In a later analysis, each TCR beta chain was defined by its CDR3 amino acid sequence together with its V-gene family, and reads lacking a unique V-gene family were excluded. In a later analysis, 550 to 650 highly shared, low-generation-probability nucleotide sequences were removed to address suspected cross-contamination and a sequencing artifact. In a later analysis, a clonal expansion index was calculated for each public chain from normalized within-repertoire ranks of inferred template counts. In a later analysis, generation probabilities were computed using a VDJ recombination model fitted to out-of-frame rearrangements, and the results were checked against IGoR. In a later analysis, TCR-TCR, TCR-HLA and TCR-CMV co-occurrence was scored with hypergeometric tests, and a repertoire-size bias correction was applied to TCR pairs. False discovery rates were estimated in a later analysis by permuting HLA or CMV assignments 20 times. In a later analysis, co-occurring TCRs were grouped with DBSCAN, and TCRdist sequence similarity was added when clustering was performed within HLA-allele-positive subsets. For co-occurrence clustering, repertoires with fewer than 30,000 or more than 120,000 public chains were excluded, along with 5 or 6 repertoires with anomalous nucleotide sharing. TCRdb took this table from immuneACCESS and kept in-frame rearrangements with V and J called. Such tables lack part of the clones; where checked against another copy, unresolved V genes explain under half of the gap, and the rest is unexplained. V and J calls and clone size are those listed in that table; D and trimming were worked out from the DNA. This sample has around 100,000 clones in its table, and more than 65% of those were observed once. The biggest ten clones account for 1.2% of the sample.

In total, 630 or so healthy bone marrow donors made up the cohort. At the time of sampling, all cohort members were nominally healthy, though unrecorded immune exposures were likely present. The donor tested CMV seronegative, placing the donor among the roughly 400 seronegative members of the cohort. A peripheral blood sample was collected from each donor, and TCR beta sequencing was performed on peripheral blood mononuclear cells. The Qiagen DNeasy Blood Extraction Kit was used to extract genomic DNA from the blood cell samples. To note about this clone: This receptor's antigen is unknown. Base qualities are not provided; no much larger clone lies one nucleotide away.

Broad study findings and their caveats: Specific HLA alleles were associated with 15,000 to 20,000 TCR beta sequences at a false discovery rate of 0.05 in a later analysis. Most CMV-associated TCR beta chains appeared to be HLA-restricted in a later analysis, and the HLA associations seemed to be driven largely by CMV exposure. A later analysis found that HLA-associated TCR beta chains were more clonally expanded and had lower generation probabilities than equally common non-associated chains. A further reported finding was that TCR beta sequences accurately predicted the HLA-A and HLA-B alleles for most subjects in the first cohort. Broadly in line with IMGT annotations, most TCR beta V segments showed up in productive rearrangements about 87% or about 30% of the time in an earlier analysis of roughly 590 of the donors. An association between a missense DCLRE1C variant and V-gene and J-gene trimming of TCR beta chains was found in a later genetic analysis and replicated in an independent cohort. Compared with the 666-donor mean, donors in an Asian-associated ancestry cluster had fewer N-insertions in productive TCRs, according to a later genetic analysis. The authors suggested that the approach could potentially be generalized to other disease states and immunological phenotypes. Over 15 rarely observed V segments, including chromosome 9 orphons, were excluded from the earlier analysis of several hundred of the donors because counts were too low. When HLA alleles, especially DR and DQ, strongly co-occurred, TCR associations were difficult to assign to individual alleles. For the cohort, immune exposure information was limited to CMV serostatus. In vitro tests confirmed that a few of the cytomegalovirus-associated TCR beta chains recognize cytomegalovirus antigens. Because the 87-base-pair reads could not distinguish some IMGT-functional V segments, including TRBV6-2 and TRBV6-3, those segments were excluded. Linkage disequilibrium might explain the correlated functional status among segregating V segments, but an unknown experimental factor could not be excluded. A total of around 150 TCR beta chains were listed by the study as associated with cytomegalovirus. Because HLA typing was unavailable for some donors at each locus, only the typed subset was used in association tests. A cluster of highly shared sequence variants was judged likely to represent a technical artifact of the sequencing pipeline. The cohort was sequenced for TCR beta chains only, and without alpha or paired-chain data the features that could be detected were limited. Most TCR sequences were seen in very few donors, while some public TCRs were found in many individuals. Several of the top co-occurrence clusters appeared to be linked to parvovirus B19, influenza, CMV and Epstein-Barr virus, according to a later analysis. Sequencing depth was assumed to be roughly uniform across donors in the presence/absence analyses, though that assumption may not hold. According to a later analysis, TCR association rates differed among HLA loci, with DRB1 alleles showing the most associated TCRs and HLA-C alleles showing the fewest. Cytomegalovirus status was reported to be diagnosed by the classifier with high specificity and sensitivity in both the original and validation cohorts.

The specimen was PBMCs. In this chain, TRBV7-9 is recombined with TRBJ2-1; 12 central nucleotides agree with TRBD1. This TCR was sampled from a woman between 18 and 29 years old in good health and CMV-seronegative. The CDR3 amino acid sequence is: CASSPRGQGAHNEQFF. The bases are TGTGCCAGCAGCCCGAGGGGACAGGGGGCCCACAATGAGCAGTTCTTC. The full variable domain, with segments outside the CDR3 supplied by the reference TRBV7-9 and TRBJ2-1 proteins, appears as DTGVSQNPRHKITKRGQNVTFRCDPISEHNRLYWYRQTLGQGPEFLTYFQNEAQLEKSRLLSDRFSAERPKGSFSTLEIQRTEQGDSAMYLCASSPRGQGAHNEQFFGPGTRLTVL.